This passage covers 23 T cell receptor beta chains from one sample sequenced in a study of blood T cell repertoires in COVID-19. Generated by immunoSEQ multiplex PCR, the TCRdb table keeps only in-frame clones and is missing some. This table has about 190,000 clones, 70% to 80% appearing once. Specimen: peripheral blood. Every receptor here comes from a man in his fifties who had recovered from COVID-19.

CDR3: CASHVRGVLSNEQYF. CDR3 DNA: TGTGCCAGCCACGTCCGCGGGGTACTAAGTAACGAGCAGTACTTC. The J gene is TRBJ2-7, the V gene TRBV2, with D possibly being TRBD2 (6 bases). There are 15 residues in the CDR3. The germline gives CDR1 SNHLY, CDR2 FYNNEI. V shed 8 bases and J shed 5 bases, with 22 bases lying between them. Looking up the rest from reference TRBV2 and TRBJ2-7 gives the full variable domain: EPEVTQTPSHQVTQMGQEVILRCVPISNHLYFYWYRQILGQKVEFLVSFYNNEISEKSEIFDDQFSVERPDGSNFTLKIRSTKLEDSAMYFCASHVRGVLSNEQYFGPGTRLTVT.

The chain is built from TRBV9 and TRBJ1-1; TRBD1 might be the D (5 bases). The CDR3 runs 11 residues. The ends were cut back, 4 bases at V and 5 bases at J, with 6 bases in the middle. The germline gives CDR1 SGDLS, CDR2 YYNGEE. CDR3 in DNA: TGTGCCAGCAGCAGGGGAACTGAAGCTTTCTTT. It is translated as CASSRGTEAFF.

The chain combines TRBV2 with TRBJ2-3; maybe TRBD2 (7 bases). Germline assignment: CDR1 SNHLY and CDR2 FYNNEI. The CDR3 has 21 residues. V lost 5 bases and J 1 base, leaving 31 bases between the germline ends. CDR3 region: CASSIIGAGAGAILGTDTQYF. For the CDR3, the DNA is TGTGCCAGCAGTATTATCGGGGCGGGGGCTGGCGCCATCTTAGGCACAGATACGCAGTATTTT.

The rearrangement uses TRBV19 and TRBJ1-1; D not resolved. Germline values: CDR1 LNHDA, CDR2 SQIVND (reference sequence). This CDR3 spans 12 amino acids. The ends were cut back, 3 bases at V and 4 bases at J, with 6 bases in the middle. Here the CDR3 reads CASSMRSTEAFF. CDR3 DNA sequence: TGTGCCAGTAGTATGAGAAGCACTGAAGCTTTCTTT.

V gene TRBV3-1 (or the pseudogene TRBV3-2) combines with J gene TRBJ2-5; D may be TRBD1 (5 bases). This CDR3 has 13 amino acids. V was shortened by 5 bases and J by 4 bases, with 11 bases between the two germline ends. Germline V gene sequence: CDR1 LGHDT, CDR2 YNNKEL (reference sequence). DNA for the CDR3: TGTGCCAGCAGCAAAGGCAGGGTAGAGACCCAGTACTTC. Its protein is CASSKGRVETQYF.

This chain joins TRBV5-1 and TRBJ2-1; 11 nucleotides agree with TRBD2. Trimming removed 5 bases from V and 6 bases from J; junction bases left unmatched: 13. Germline loops: CDR1 SGHRS, CDR2 YFSETQ. This CDR3 has 17 residues. The CDR3 reads CASRARLAGLLGNEQFF. CDR3 coding DNA: TGCGCCAGCAGAGCCAGACTAGCGGGATTGCTCGGCAATGAGCAGTTCTTC.

This clone was counted a single time. V is TRBV2 and J is TRBJ1-4; 8 positions agree with TRBD1. The V segment lost 5 bases and the J segment 3 bases; nucleotides outside the gene matches: 2. Germline V gene data show CDR1 as SNHLY and CDR2 as FYNNEI. The CDR3 has 14 amino acids. The CDR3 region has the DNA TGTGCCAGCAGTCTACAGGGGGCTAATGAAAAACTGTTTTTT. It codes for CASSLQGANEKLFF.

The V and J genes are TRBV9 and TRBJ1-4; 7 bases are a match to TRBD1. J gave up 7 bases and V 4 bases, and 7 bases lay outside the gene matches. CDR1 is SGDLS, CDR2 YYNGEE, per germline. This CDR3 has 14 amino acids. CDR3 DNA: TGTGCCAGCAGCCGCCCCGGACAGGCTGAAAAACTGTTTTTT. It encodes CASSRPGQAEKLFF.

The gene calls are TRBV24-1 and TRBJ2-3; tentative D call: TRBD2 (6 bases). There are 16 residues in the CDR3. Trimming pared 3 bases from V and 4 bases from J, leaving 16 bases between. Germline V lookup: CDR1 KGHDR, CDR2 SFDVKD. This CDR3 is CATSDALAREPDTQYF. The DNA for the CDR3 is TGTGCCACCAGTGATGCACTAGCCCGAGAACCAGATACGCAGTATTTT.

This chain uses TRBV5-1 with TRBJ2-1; D unclear. The CDR3 contains 15 residues. Germline CDR1 reads SGHRS; CDR2 reads YFSETQ. V shed 0 bases and J shed 6 bases, with 13 bases lying between them. CDR3 residues: CASSLAVPSGNEQFF. Here the CDR3 DNA reads TGCGCCAGCAGCTTGGCGGTCCCATCGGGCAATGAGCAGTTCTTC.

This clone was seen a handful of times. V gene TRBV6-5 combines with J gene TRBJ1-1; TRBD1 aligns across 8 bases. This CDR3 is 15 amino acids long. J gave up 3 bases and V 5 bases, and 8 bases lay outside the gene matches. CDR1 is MNHEY and CDR2 is SVGAGI in the germline V gene. The CDR3 loop reads CASSRTGWRDTEAFF. CDR3 bases: TGTGCCAGCAGTCGGACAGGGTGGCGGGACACTGAAGCTTTCTTT.

The chain uses TRBV4-1 and TRBJ2-5; 9 bases agree with TRBD1. Germline loops: CDR1 MGHRA, CDR2 YSYEKL. The J segment lost 2 bases and the V segment lost 7 bases, leaving 17 bases of the junction unmatched. This CDR3 has 18 amino acids. CDR3 DNA: TGCGCCAGCACCCGGGGGCCCGGACAGGGGTCCCGACAAGAGACCCAGTACTTC. It codes for CASTRGPGQGSRQETQYF.

The rearrangement links TRBV12-5 to TRBJ2-1, with TRBD2 as a possible D gene (5 bases). Deletions cut 2 bases from V and 4 bases from J, with 9 bases between. The germline V gene has CDR1 LGHNT and CDR2 FRNRAP. The CDR3 consists of 14 residues. CDR3 amino acids: CASGLQSGYNEQFF. DNA for the CDR3: TGTGCTAGTGGTTTGCAGTCGGGGTACAATGAGCAGTTCTTC.

The chain links TRBV7-8 to TRBJ1-4; a weak D match, TRBD1 (5 bases). The CDR3 runs 15 residues. V lost 5 bases and J 4 bases, leaving 14 bases between the germline ends. Germline lookup yields CDR1 SGHVS and CDR2 FQNEAQ. Here the CDR3 DNA reads TGTGCCAGCAGCCCGCCCCGGGGGGATAATGAAAAACTGTTTTTT. This sequence encodes CASSPPRGDNEKLFF.

The chain is built from TRBV10-3 and TRBJ1-1; 7 bases are shared with TRBD1. Germline V gives CDR1 ENHRY, CDR2 SYGVKD. Trimming removed 4 bases from V and 5 bases from J; junction bases left unmatched: 7. CDR3 length equals 14 residues. DNA for the CDR3: TGTGCCATCAGTGTCTCGGCAGGGGGGACTGAAGCTTTCTTT. Its translation is CAISVSAGGTEAFF.

The gene calls are TRBV29-1 and TRBJ1-2; 9 bases map to TRBD1. CDR3 length: 13 amino acids. The V segment lost 5 bases and the J segment 3 bases; nucleotides outside the gene matches: 4. Germline CDR1 and CDR2: SQVTM and ANQGSEA. CDR3 DNA: TGCAGCGTTACACAGGGGGCGGACTATGGCTACACCTTC. As protein: CSVTQGADYGYTF.

V usage is TRBV5-5 and J usage is TRBJ2-7; D may be TRBD1 (8 bases). Germline assignment: CDR1 SGHKS and CDR2 YYEKEE (reference sequence). The CDR3 sequence is 14 residues long. V lost 3 bases and J 4 bases, leaving 14 bases between the germline ends. The CDR3, as DNA: TGTGCCAGCAGCTCACAGGGGGGGACTTACGAGCAGTACTTC. The encoded protein is CASSSQGGTYEQYF.

The chain employs TRBV9 and TRBJ2-2; tentative D call: TRBD1 (6 bases). The length of the CDR3 is 17 residues. The V gene's germline CDR1 is SGDLS and CDR2 YYNGEE. V lost 4 bases and J lost 0, with 16 bases in between. The CDR3 region is CASSSFPGQTNTGELFF. CDR3 nucleotides: TGTGCCAGCAGCTCGTTTCCGGGACAAACGAACACCGGGGAGCTGTTTTTT.

CDR3 residues: CASSFALAGVGEQFF. The DNA for the CDR3 is TGTGCCAGCAGTTTCGCACTAGCGGGAGTAGGTGAGCAGTTCTTC. The chain carries TRBV27 and TRBJ2-1; 11 positions match TRBD2. The CDR3 length is 15 residues. Trimming removed 3 bases from V and 9 bases from J; junction bases left unmatched: 7. Germline V gene sequence: CDR1 MNHEY, CDR2 SMNVEV (reference sequence).

The table lists this clone with a few counts. The chain recombines TRBV5-1 with TRBJ2-2; TRBD2 matches 8 bases. Germline V gene lookup returns CDR1 SGHRS and CDR2 YFSETQ. The CDR3 loop spans 15 amino acids. V gave up 4 bases and J gave up 5 bases; unmatched junction bases: 7. CDR3 nucleotides: TGCGCCAGCAGCGACACCGGGAGGGGGACCGGGGAGCTGTTTTTT. Amino acids: CASSDTGRGTGELFF.

The rearrangement uses TRBV11-2 and TRBJ2-3; 9 bases fit TRBD1. The J segment lost 5 bases and the V segment lost 2 bases, leaving 5 bases of the junction unmatched. The CDR3 contains 15 residues. Per germline, CDR1 SGHAT and CDR2 FQNNGV. For the CDR3, the DNA is TGTGCCAGCAGCTTAAGGGACAGGGCCCTAGATACGCAGTATTTT. Translation: CASSLRDRALDTQYF. The full variable domain, rest sourced from reference TRBV11-2 and TRBJ2-3, is EAGVAQSPRYKIIEKRQSVAFWCNPISGHATLYWYQQILGQGPKLLIQFQNNGVVDDSQLPKDRFSAERLKGVDSTLKIQPAKLEDSAVYLCASSLRDRALDTQYFGPGTRLTVL.

The rearrangement uses TRBV28 and TRBJ1-1, with unresolved D. The CDR3 consists of 13 residues. Germline V gives CDR1 MDHEN, CDR2 SYDVKM. The V and J ends lost 2 bases and 6 bases respectively, with 10 bases between them. CDR3 nucleotides: TGTGCCAGCAGTTTACCGTATAGCGCTGAAGCTTTCTTT. Encoded protein: CASSLPYSAEAFF.

This chain uses TRBV11-2 with TRBJ1-1; 8 bases are a match to TRBD1. Unmatched junction bases numbered 6, after V lost 3 bases and J lost 0 bases. The germline gives CDR1 SGHAT, CDR2 FQNNGV. There are 16 residues in the CDR3. DNA of the CDR3: TGTGCCAGCAGCTTCTCCGGGACAGGTATGAACACTGAAGCTTTCTTT. This gives the protein CASSFSGTGMNTEAFF.